The 10 T cell receptor beta chains below were found in one sample sequenced in a study of T cell responses to AZD1222 COVID-19 vaccine. The repertoire was sequenced with immunoSEQ multiplex PCR; TCRdb's copy has only in-frame clones and lacks some. The table shows roughly 71,000 clones, with less than 85% occurring only once. The source was peripheral blood, collected on day 0 of AZD1222 vaccination. Every receptor here comes from an adult in good health.

The rearrangement links TRBV5-1 to TRBJ1-1; perhaps TRBD1 as D (6 bases). CDR3 length: 15 residues. Germline loops: CDR1 SGHRS, CDR2 YFSETQ. The V end lost 5 bases, the J end lost 0 bases, and 14 bases lay between the germline ends. Here the CDR3 DNA reads TGCGCCAGCAGTATACAGGGAATGATGAACACTGAAGCTTTCTTT. This codes for CASSIQGMMNTEAFF.

The rearrangement joins TRBV5-6 to TRBJ2-1; 10 bases line up with TRBD1. The CDR3 runs 16 residues. The germline V gene encodes CDR1 SGHDT and CDR2 YYEEEE. V was clipped by 0 bases and J by 6 bases; unmatched bases: 6. CDR3: CASSLVGGTGANEQFF. The CDR3 region has the DNA TGTGCCAGCAGCTTGGTTGGGGGGACAGGGGCCAATGAGCAGTTCTTC.

CDR3 bases: TGTGCCAGCACCCTCCGGAGCCAGGGGCGACGAACCACCTTC. This codes for CASTLRSQGRRTTF. The genes are TRBV6-5 and TRBJ1-2; the D gene is possibly TRBD1 (6 bases). The V and J ends lost 7 bases and 13 bases respectively, with 25 bases between them. Germline V gene sequence: CDR1 MNHEY, CDR2 SVGAGI. This CDR3 contains 14 residues.

The chain employs TRBV5-1 and TRBJ2-3, with a possible D match to TRBD1 (7 bases). The V gene's germline CDR1 is SGHRS and CDR2 YFSETQ. This CDR3 is 15 amino acids long. Trimming removed 7 bases at V and 2 bases at J, with 17 bases between. CDR3 coding DNA: TGCGCCAGCGCCTGGCAGGGGGGCCACACAGATACGCAGTATTTT. This gives the protein CASAWQGGHTDTQYF.

The CDR3 reads CASSLGGLNEKLFF. The CDR3 nucleotides read TGTGCCAGCAGCTTGGGCGGACTTAATGAAAAACTGTTTTTT. This chain links TRBV5-4 with TRBJ1-4, with D unclear. Per germline, CDR1 SGHNT and CDR2 YYREEE (reference sequence). With 0 bases removed from V and 4 bases from J, the gap between germline ends came to 7 bases. The CDR3 is 14 amino acids. The full variable domain, with the rest looked up from reference TRBV5-4 and TRBJ1-4, is ETGVTQSPTHLIKTRGQQVTLRCSSQSGHNTVSWYQQALGQGPQFIFQYYREEENGRGNFPPRFSGLQFPNYSSELNVNALELDDSALYLCASSLGGLNEKLFFGSGTQLSVL.

Of note for this clone: This specimen includes other DNA sequences encoding the same CDR3. CDR3: CASSPDGQNTEAFF. The CDR3 coding sequence is TGCGCCAGCAGCCCGGACGGACAGAACACTGAAGCTTTCTTT. V usage is TRBV5-1 and J usage is TRBJ1-1, with a weak D call TRBD1 (5 bases). The germline V gene has CDR1 SGHRS and CDR2 YFSETQ. This CDR3 region has 14 residues. Trimming stripped 4 bases from V and 1 base from J, with 11 bases between.

Ten or more counts support this clone. J is TRBJ1-5 and V is TRBV7-2; unclear D gene. The CDR3 has 13 amino acids. The V and J ends lost 5 bases and 4 bases respectively, with 9 bases between them. CDR1 is SGHTA, CDR2 FQGNSA, per germline. In nucleotides, the CDR3 is TGTGCCAGCAGCCGGGAGGTTAATCAGCCCCAGCATTTT. It specifies CASSREVNQPQHF. The full variable domain, its missing parts supplied by reference TRBV7-2 and TRBJ1-5, is GAGVSQSPSNKVTEKGKDVELRCDPISGHTALYWYRQSLGQGLEFLIYFQGNSAPDKSGLPSDRFSAERTGGSVSTLTIQRTQQEDSAVYLCASSREVNQPQHFGDGTRLSIL.

This chain joins TRBV9 and TRBJ2-2, with D possibly being TRBD1 (5 bases). This CDR3 contains 15 residues. The germline gives CDR1 SGDLS, CDR2 YYNGEE. Deletions cut 0 bases from V and 4 bases from J, with 10 bases between. In nucleotides, the CDR3 is TGTGCCAGCAGCGTAGTCCAGGGTGTCACCGGGGAGCTGTTTTTT. It codes for CASSVVQGVTGELFF.

The gene calls are TRBV18 and TRBJ2-3, with unresolved D. There are 14 residues in the CDR3. Trimming removed 3 bases at V and 4 bases at J, with 11 bases between. The germline gives CDR1 KGHSH, CDR2 LQKENI. CDR3 nucleotide sequence: TGTGCCAGCTCACCTTCTTTGGTCCCAGATACGCAGTATTTT. Translated: CASSPSLVPDTQYF. The full variable domain, its missing parts supplied by reference TRBV18 and TRBJ2-3, is NAGVMQNPRHLVRRRGQEARLRCSPMKGHSHVYWYRQLPEEGLKFMVYLQKENIIDESGMPKERFSAEFPKEGPSILRIQQVVRGDSAAYFCASSPSLVPDTQYFGPGTRLTVL.

The chain employs TRBV6-5 and TRBJ1-3; maybe TRBD1 (5 bases). There are 14 residues in the CDR3. Germline V gene data show CDR1 as MNHEY and CDR2 as SVGAGI. The ends were cut back, 6 bases at V and 3 bases at J, with 12 bases in the middle. The DNA for the CDR3 is TGTGCCAGCAGCCGGGGGGGAAATGGAAACACCATATATTTT. As protein: CASSRGGNGNTIYF.